This T cell receptor beta chain was found in a study of PD-1 blockade in classical Hodgkin lymphoma. Overall study findings and caveats: Whoever responded completely had baseline diversity much like that seen in newly diagnosed patients.

On this clone itself: What it binds is not known.

Produced via immunoSEQ multiplex PCR; TCRdb's table is partial and in-frame only. The sample records 30,000 to 35,000 clones, about nine tenths being singletons. Relapses following autologous stem cell transplantation were seen in all patients, with brentuximab vedotin exposure varying. Negative magnetic selection isolated CD4+ T cells from thawed PBMCs. This material consisted of CD4+ T cells from blood, taken at baseline. The TCR sequence derives from a human donor with classical Hodgkin lymphoma.

CDR3 sequence reads: CASSSLTGPYEQYF. The CDR3 region has the DNA TGTGCCAGCAGCTCCCTGACAGGCCCCTACGAGCAGTACTTC. This chain links TRBV7-9 with TRBJ2-7, with a possible D match to TRBD1 (6 bases). Deletions cut 4 bases from V and 2 bases from J, with 12 bases between. CDR1 and CDR2 (germline): SEHNR, FQNEAQ (reference sequence). The CDR3 covers 14 residues.